One and the same sample provided the 28 T cell receptor beta chains below, sequenced in a study of shared clonotypes between healthy human individuals. Sequencing was performed with immunoSEQ multiplex PCR; in TCRdb, only in-frame clones are kept and a portion is missing. The sample lists 950,000 to 1,200,000 clones, around 77% occurring once. The specimen was memory CD4+ T cells from PBMCs. The subset is: CD45RA-negative fraction. The source of these receptors is a man younger than 35 in good health. Some clones in this sample may be carry-over from other donors' samples.

This sequence joins TRBV11-2 and TRBJ2-5; 10 nucleotides align to TRBD2. The germline V gene has CDR1 SGHAT and CDR2 FQNNGV. V shed 0 bases and J 5 bases; nucleotides not matched to a gene: 12. This CDR3 is 18 amino acids long. In DNA form, the CDR3 reads TGTGCCAGCAGCTTAGATCCCTGGCTAGCGGGGGAGGACGAGACCCAGTACTTC. Its protein product is CASSLDPWLAGEDETQYF. Variable domain in full (rest from reference TRBV11-2 and TRBJ2-5): EAGVAQSPRYKIIEKRQSVAFWCNPISGHATLYWYQQILGQGPKLLIQFQNNGVVDDSQLPKDRFSAERLKGVDSTLKIQPAKLEDSAVYLCASSLDPWLAGEDETQYFGPGTRLLVL.

The chain combines TRBV19 with TRBJ1-5; 7 bases are a match to TRBD1. CDR3 size: 15 residues. The V gene end was trimmed by 7 bases and the J gene end by 5 bases; junction bases not matched to a gene: 11. The germline CDR1 and CDR2 sequences are LNHDA and SQIVND (reference sequence). The chain's CDR3 is CASKLRGHSDQPQHF. The CDR3 DNA reads as TGTGCCAGTAAATTGAGGGGGCACTCGGATCAGCCCCAGCATTTT.

On this clone: It may be a read error: a sequence one base away is much more abundant. The chain recombines TRBV30 with TRBJ1-3; no reliable D call. The germline gives CDR1 GTSNPN, CDR2 SVGIG (reference sequence). The CDR3 covers 13 residues. CDR3 bases: TGTGCCTGGCACATATTCTCTGGAAACACCATGTATTTT. It encodes CAWHIFSGNTMYF.

In its sample, this clone was seen once. This rearrangement joins TRBV5-8 to TRBJ2-5; 13 bases agree with TRBD2. The CDR3 is 16 residues long. Germline CDR1 is SGHTS and CDR2 is YDEGEE. Trimming cost V 1 base and J 5 bases; bases outside gene matches: 5. The CDR3 is CASSLSKTSGRETQYF. CDR3 in DNA: TGTGCCAGCAGCTTGTCCAAGACTAGCGGGAGGGAGACCCAGTACTTC.

The chain recombines TRBV9 with TRBJ2-7; 7 nucleotides agree with TRBD1. Germline lookup yields CDR1 SGDLS and CDR2 YYNGEE. This CDR3 region has 15 residues. Losses at the gene ends were 3 bases for V and 6 bases for J; bases not matched to a gene: 12. The CDR3, as DNA: TGTGCCAGCAGCGCCTCGACAGGGTGTATTGGCGAGCAGTACTTC. It is translated as CASSASTGCIGEQYF.

This clone was seen a handful of times. The V call is TRBV28, the J call TRBJ1-5; D remains unclear. V lost 5 bases to trimming and J lost 4 bases, with 9 bases between them. The CDR3 covers 13 residues. Germline V gives CDR1 MDHEN, CDR2 SYDVKM. The DNA of the CDR3 is TGTGCCAGCAGTGAGTACACGAATCAGCCCCAGCATTTT. Translated, it gives CASSEYTNQPQHF.

The chain recombines TRBV2 with TRBJ2-7, with D possibly being TRBD2 (6 bases). CDR3 length equals 14 residues. V was clipped by 4 bases and J by 4 bases, with 14 bases between them. Germline CDR1 reads SNHLY; CDR2 reads FYNNEI. CDR3 nucleotide sequence: TGTGCCAGCAGTGTGTTGGGGGGTAGTTACGAGCAGTACTTC. Protein: CASSVLGGSYEQYF.

A few counts support this clone. The identical CDR3 is also encoded by other nucleotide sequences in the sample. The J gene is TRBJ1-5, the V gene TRBV28; D is unresolved. The germline V and J ends were trimmed by 6 bases and 5 bases, with 5 bases remaining between them. The CDR3 spans 11 residues. CDR1 is MDHEN, CDR2 SYDVKM, per germline. CDR3 sequence: CASSRDQPQHF. The CDR3 DNA sequence: TGTGCCAGCAGCCGGGATCAGCCCCAGCATTTT.

The chain uses TRBV7-3 and TRBJ2-6, with 9 bases fitting TRBD1. Germline V gives CDR1 SGHTA, CDR2 FQGTGA. J lost 1 base, V lost 4 bases, and 8 bases had no gene match. This CDR3 is built from 18 residues. CDR3 bases: TGTGCCAGCAGCTCAGCACAGGGGGCGCGGTCTGGGGCCAACGTCCTGACTTTC. This translates into CASSSAQGARSGANVLTF.

A word on this clone: Given a much more abundant clone one base away, this may be a read error. The chain couples TRBV6-5 to TRBJ2-6; either TRBD1 or TRBD2 may fit D (5 bases each). V shed 6 bases and J shed 0 bases, with 9 bases lying between them. The CDR3 sequence is 15 residues long. Germline loops: CDR1 MNHEY, CDR2 SVGAGI. The DNA of the CDR3 is TGTGCCAGCAGCTGGGACGACTCTGGGGCCAACGTCCTGACTTTC. It is translated as CASSWDDSGANVLTF.

The genes are TRBV7-3 and TRBJ2-2, with D perhaps matching TRBD1 or TRBD2 (5 bases each). CDR3 length: 16 amino acids. V was cut by 2 bases and J by 4 bases, with 14 bases left in between. The germline gives CDR1 SGHTA, CDR2 FQGTGA. The CDR3 DNA reads as TGTGCCAGCAGCTTATTCGGACTCGGGGCCACCGGGGAGCTGTTTTTT. Translation gives CASSLFGLGATGELFF.

V gene TRBV19 combines with J gene TRBJ2-3; possibly TRBD1 for D (7 bases). Germline assignment: CDR1 LNHDA and CDR2 SQIVND (reference sequence). Trimming removed 5 bases at V and 4 bases at J, with 16 bases between. The CDR3 loop spans 15 amino acids. In nucleotides, the CDR3 is TGTGCCAGTAGTTGGGGCAGGGGGGCCGCAGATACGCAGTATTTT. Protein: CASSWGRGAADTQYF.

This clone has a single count. The chain combines TRBV5-4 with TRBJ2-1, with a tentative D call TRBD1 (9 bases). Germline CDR1 SGHNT, CDR2 YYREEE (reference sequence). V dropped 4 bases and J dropped 6 bases, with 23 bases sitting between them. The CDR3 extends over 17 amino acids. The CDR3 loop reads CASSRGGGTGPFNEQFF. The CDR3 nucleotides read TGTGCCAGCAGCCGGGGGGGAGGGACAGGGCCGTTCAATGAGCAGTTCTTC.

This clone was seen only once. The chain joins TRBV27 to TRBJ2-1; 10 nucleotides agree with TRBD2. Germline CDR1 and CDR2: MNHEY and SMNVEV (reference sequence). This CDR3 contains 16 residues. The CDR3 is CDFFITVAGGEGEQFF. The CDR3 DNA reads TGTGATTTCTTTATTACGGTAGCGGGAGGAGAAGGTGAGCAGTTCTTC.

Note on this clone: A far larger clone is one nucleotide away, so this likely arose from a read error. Other nucleotide sequences in the sample specify the same CDR3. V usage is TRBV25-1 and J usage is TRBJ2-4; 7 bases fit TRBD2. The CDR3 spans 15 residues. Germline V gene data show CDR1 as MGHDK and CDR2 as SYGVNS. CDR3 loop: CASSDSGLAKNIQYF. CDR3 nucleotide sequence: TGTGCCAGTAGTGATAGCGGGCTAGCCAAAAACATTCAGTACTTC.

The chain is built from TRBV19 and TRBJ1-2; 7 nucleotides align to TRBD1. J gave up 3 bases and V 8 bases, and 12 bases lay outside the gene matches. CDR1 and CDR2 from the germline V gene are LNHDA and SQIVND (reference sequence). The CDR3 extends over 15 amino acids. CDR3 loop: CASGTLTGRDYGYTF. The CDR3 DNA follows: TGTGCCAGTGGAACATTGACAGGGAGGGACTATGGCTACACCTTC. The whole variable domain, filled in from reference TRBV19 and TRBJ1-2, reads DGGITQSPKYLFRKEGQNVTLSCEQNLNHDAMYWYRQDPGQGLRLIYYSQIVNDFQKGDIAEGYSVSREKKESFPLTVTSAQKNPTAFYLCASGTLTGRDYGYTFGSGTRLTVV.

The rearrangement joins TRBV10-3 to TRBJ2-5, with a tentative D call TRBD1 (6 bases). The CDR3 sequence is 15 residues long. CDR1 is ENHRY, CDR2 SYGVKD, per germline. Deletions cut 3 bases from V and 5 bases from J, with 16 bases between. CDR3 coding DNA: TGTGCCATCAGTGATTATAGGGGGTTTGTGGAGACCCAGTACTTC. Translated: CAISDYRGFVETQYF.

Turning to this clone: The sample has other DNA sequences that encode this CDR3 too. V is TRBV5-1 and J is TRBJ2-6, with TRBD1 identical over 7 bases. The germline V gene encodes CDR1 SGHRS and CDR2 YFSETQ. CDR3 length: 15 amino acids. J was trimmed by 1 base and V by 3 bases; bases with no gene match: 1. The CDR3 protein is CASSSTGSGANVLTF. CDR3 nucleotide sequence: TGCGCCAGCAGCTCGACAGGGTCTGGGGCCAACGTCCTGACTTTC.

This chain links TRBV27 with TRBJ1-2; no clear D. The CDR3 consists of 15 residues. CDR1 is MNHEY, CDR2 SMNVEV, per germline (reference sequence). V shed 8 bases and J shed 1 base, with 17 bases lying between them. Written as DNA, the CDR3 is TGTGCCAGCCGGACGGACCTTTCAAATAACTATGGCTACACCTTC. It is translated as CASRTDLSNNYGYTF.

The rearrangement uses TRBV9 and TRBJ2-2; the match to TRBD2 covers 7 bases. The CDR3 extends over 18 amino acids. Germline values: CDR1 SGDLS, CDR2 YYNGEE. J lost 6 bases, V lost 0 bases, and 14 bases had no gene match. The DNA of the CDR3 is TGTGCCAGCAGCGTAGGTAGGACACCGGGACTAAAGGCCGGGGAGCTGTTTTTT. This gives the protein CASSVGRTPGLKAGELFF.

This chain links TRBV5-4 with TRBJ2-3; possible D gene TRBD1, 5 bases. Looked up from germline, CDR1 is SGHNT and CDR2 is YYREEE (reference sequence). Trimming took off 4 bases at V and 0 bases at J, with 21 bases between the two ends. CDR3 length: 18 amino acids. The CDR3 reads CASSTQGSRTRSTDTQYF. The CDR3 DNA reads TGTGCCAGCAGCACCCAAGGGTCCAGGACAAGAAGCACAGATACGCAGTATTTT.

The chain joins TRBV6-1 to TRBJ2-1; the D gene is possibly TRBD2 (6 bases). The V gene's germline CDR1 is MNHNS and CDR2 SASEGT. The CDR3 spans 16 residues. V lost 1 base, J lost 7 bases, and 17 bases lay in between. This CDR3 is CASSEGPSAGGNEQFF. The CDR3 region has the DNA TGTGCCAGCAGTGAAGGGCCTAGCGCTGGTGGAAATGAGCAGTTCTTC.

J is TRBJ2-5 and V is TRBV27, with D perhaps being TRBD1 or TRBD2 (5 bases each). Trimming took 3 bases from V and 7 from J, leaving 6 bases between them. The CDR3 length is 11 residues. Per the germline V gene, CDR1 is MNHEY and CDR2 is SMNVEV (reference sequence). The CDR3 protein is CASSLGVTQYF. Here the CDR3 DNA reads TGTGCCAGCAGTTTGGGGGTGACCCAGTACTTC.

The chain couples TRBV6-5 to TRBJ1-5, with TRBD1 matching 10 bases. This CDR3 comprises 15 residues. From germline, CDR1 is MNHEY and CDR2 SVGAGI. V was pared by 5 bases and J by 6 bases, with 7 bases of the junction left unmatched. CDR3 protein: CASSTGQGYSQPQHF. DNA of the CDR3: TGTGCCAGCAGTACGGGACAGGGGTATTCTCAGCCCCAGCATTTT.

Only one count was recorded for this clone. Other DNA variants within this sample encode the same CDR3. The chain joins TRBV27 to TRBJ1-5, with D perhaps matching TRBD1 (5 bases). Trimming shortened V by 2 bases and J by 4 bases, and 9 bases separated the two germline ends. Germline V CDR1 and CDR2: MNHEY, SMNVEV (reference sequence). This CDR3 region has 14 residues. CDR3 sequence: CASSLRDGNQPQHF. DNA for the CDR3: TGTGCCAGCAGTTTAAGGGACGGTAATCAGCCCCAGCATTTT.

The rearrangement uses TRBV6-6 and TRBJ2-3; D may be TRBD1 or TRBD2 (5 bases each). V gave up 5 bases and J gave up 0 bases, with 9 bases separating them. The CDR3 covers 14 residues. Germline V CDR1 and CDR2: MNHNY, SVGAGI (reference sequence). The CDR3 DNA follows: TGTGCCAGCAGTCGGGACCGGAGCACAGATACGCAGTATTTT. Protein: CASSRDRSTDTQYF.

CDR3: CASRSDAANEKLFF. The DNA of the CDR3 is TGCGCCAGCAGATCGGACGCTGCTAATGAAAAACTGTTTTTT. The V gene is TRBV5-1, the J gene TRBJ1-4; D gene unclear. The CDR3 is 14 amino acids. Germline V gene data show CDR1 as SGHRS and CDR2 as YFSETQ. The V end was cut by 5 bases, the J end by 3 bases, with 11 bases between.

This clone was observed many times. The junction differs from germline at one of its ends, possibly a read error. V and J are TRBV7-7 and TRBJ1-1; tentative D call: TRBD1 (5 bases). This CDR3 spans 16 amino acids. CDR1 SSHAT and CDR2 FNYEAQ come from the germline V gene (reference sequence). CDR3 nucleotide sequence: TGTGCTAGCAGCGTAAAATGGGGGGGTTTGGGCACTGAAGCTTTCTTT. Amino acids: CASSVKWGGLGTEAFF.